This paragraph covers one TCR beta chain sequence. There is no known antigen for this receptor. No base-level quality is on record; no much larger clone is a single base apart. Counted from cysteine to phenylalanine, this CDR3 has 12 amino acids. This entry keeps only the CDR3 DNA: 36 bases, framed from base 1. Deletion took 2 bases off V and 10 bases off J, with a span of 9 bases between the germline ends. In the germline V gene (reference sequence), CDR1 corresponds to LGHDT and CDR2 to YNNKEL. The data were obtained in a study of blood T cells in healthy people across ages (dated by TCRdb to the mid-2010s). Study-wide context: In model experiments, template switching captured roughly one uniquely barcoded TCR beta cDNA molecule for every two T cells. To track age-related changes in TCR beta repertoire diversity, the study relied on deep sequencing normalized with unique cDNA molecular identifiers. The donors were split into four age groups: young (average roughly 15 years), middle-aged (around 37), aged (over 55) and long-lived (about 74). Donors of different ages were randomly distributed across sequencing lanes to avoid experimental bias. For two donors (one aged 18 to 29 and one aged 80 or older), the study analyzed two additional independent replicas of 1 million unique cDNA reads from the same blood draw. Broad study findings and their caveats: Compared with the aged group, the long-lived group had more naive CD4+ T cells, fewer expanded clones and increased TCR diversity, a pattern suggesting age selection. Observed TCR beta diversity per million T cells fell roughly linearly with age, and a significant reduction was already apparent by age around 44. Donor CMV infection status was unknown, potentially confounding age-related changes in expanded clonotypes. There was a strong correlation between observed TCR beta diversity and the percentage of naive T cells measured by flow cytometry. Conclusive comparison of naive and antigen-experienced compartments was prevented by the profiling of bulk unsorted PBMCs. Total diversity estimates from one million sequenced T cells were considered lower bounds and underestimates.

Libraries were made using 5' RACE. Reads for this sample came from an Illumina HiSeq 2500. A second roughly 7 to 12 cycle PCR used a sample-barcoded 5' primer and a J-beta primer mix. Each TCR beta cDNA molecule received a unique molecular identifier from a template-switch 5' adaptor carrying 12 random nucleotides. Each sample yielded at least 3 million CDR3-containing paired-end reads. All of the RNA was converted into first-strand cDNA using the Mint cDNA synthesis kit, with a TRBC-specific oligonucleotide serving as the primer. All cDNA was treated with uracil-DNA glycosylase and then went through a first 18-cycle PCR with the universal primers M1SS and BC2_uni_R. Per the original workflow: Each sample was normalized by randomly selecting 1 million high-quality reads, each carrying a distinct molecular identifier. Instead of being binned into consensus sequences, reads with shared molecular identifiers were discarded. CDR3 identification, clonotype clustering and error correction used MiTCR with a Q25 quality threshold and the strictest error-elimination algorithm. A nonparametric unseen species model using Euler transformation provided a lower-bound estimate of total TCR beta diversity. The public reads were reprocessed in TCRdb via fastp at Q25 and MiXCR, keeping in-frame beta chains. CDR3 protein duplicates are merged, each entry listing the most common genes and DNA. TCRdb's processing, not the study's, gives the V and J calls here. Here the sample has about 1.4 million distinct CDR3 sequences; 45% to 70% occur a single time. The ten largest clones add up to roughly 7% of the sample.

Systemically healthy Caucasian individuals from Russia, some 38 in total and aged roughly 6 to 100 years, were included as donors. Each donor gave 9 to 10 milliliters of peripheral blood, collected into EDTA-treated Vacutainer tubes. Ficoll-Paque density-gradient centrifugation was used to isolate PBMCs, with at least 7 million obtained per sample. Total RNA, at least 5.5 micrograms per sample, was extracted from PBMCs with Trizol reagent. The percentages of naive CD45RAhigh/CD27high T cells were determined by flow cytometry on a PBMC aliquot from every donor. The sequenced sample was blood. The sequence was collected from a man aged 18 to 35 in good health. Rearrangement joined TRBV3-1 to TRBJ2-1; no D segment can be confidently identified. The nucleotide sequence is TGTGCCAGCAGCCAAAGTTTTCCGGAGCAGTTCTTC. It codes for CASSQSFPEQFF.